One and the same sample provided the 26 T cell receptor beta chains below, sequenced in a study of shared clonotypes between healthy human individuals. Profiling relied on immunoSEQ multiplex PCR, and the TCRdb table lists in-frame clones only, not all of them. The sample has about 2.5 million clones, 92% seen once. Sequencing was done on a sample of naive CD4+ T cells from PBMCs. Specified subset: CD45RA+ positively selected. Source of these receptors: a man in his late teens or twenties in good health. Some clones in this sample may be carry-over from other donors' samples.

This chain uses TRBV18 with TRBJ2-2, with 7 positions matching TRBD1. Germline-derived CDR1 and CDR2 are KGHSH and LQKENI. V shed 2 bases and J 6 bases; nucleotides not matched to a gene: 6. CDR3 length: 15 amino acids. Here the CDR3 DNA reads TGTGCCAGCTCACCATTACGACAGGGATCCGGGGAGCTGTTTTTT. Translating gives CASSPLRQGSGELFF.

The chain is built from TRBV18 and TRBJ2-3, with TRBD1 as a possible D gene (6 bases). The CDR3 is made up of 15 amino acids. V was shortened by 3 bases and J by 6 bases, with 16 bases between the two germline ends. Germline CDR1 reads KGHSH; CDR2 reads LQKENI. CDR3 sequence reads: CASSPLSGQGDTQYF. As DNA, the CDR3 is TGTGCCAGCTCACCCCTCTCCGGCCAGGGGGATACGCAGTATTTT. The whole variable domain, remainder taken from reference TRBV18 and TRBJ2-3, is NAGVMQNPRHLVRRRGQEARLRCSPMKGHSHVYWYRQLPEEGLKFMVYLQKENIIDESGMPKERFSAEFPKEGPSILRIQQVVRGDSAAYFCASSPLSGQGDTQYFGPGTRLTVL.

This sequence joins TRBV7-8 and TRBJ1-2, with 8 bases aligning to TRBD1. The CDR3 contains 14 residues. The germline V gene has CDR1 SGHVS and CDR2 FQNEAQ. V lost 4 bases and J lost 4; bases outside the gene matches: 5. In DNA, the CDR3 is TGTGCCAGCAGCTCAGGGGGCCCCCTCTATGGCTACACCTTC. Translated: CASSSGGPLYGYTF.

V gene TRBV9 combines with J gene TRBJ2-3; unclear D gene. Germline V lookup: CDR1 SGDLS, CDR2 YYNGEE. V shed 0 bases and J shed 2 bases, with 10 bases lying between them. The CDR3 runs to 15 residues. The CDR3 DNA is TGTGCCAGCAGCGTAGGGGTGGGCCTCACAGATACGCAGTATTTT. It specifies CASSVGVGLTDTQYF.

This chain joins TRBV18 and TRBJ2-5; D is possibly TRBD1 (5 bases). The germline gives CDR1 KGHSH, CDR2 LQKENI. The CDR3 loop spans 14 amino acids. Trimming removed 6 bases from V and 2 bases from J, with 13 bases in between. In nucleotides, the CDR3 is TGTGCCAGCTCCGACGGACAAGCACAAGAGACCCAGTACTTC. Translation: CASSDGQAQETQYF. Combining the CDR3 with reference TRBV18 and TRBJ2-5 gives the whole variable domain NAGVMQNPRHLVRRRGQEARLRCSPMKGHSHVYWYRQLPEEGLKFMVYLQKENIIDESGMPKERFSAEFPKEGPSILRIQQVVRGDSAAYFCASSDGQAQETQYFGPGTRLLVL.

V is TRBV5-1 and J is TRBJ2-1; 12 nucleotides match TRBD2. Germline CDR1 SGHRS, CDR2 YFSETQ. The CDR3 has 17 residues. The J segment lost 4 bases and the V segment lost 0 bases, leaving 5 bases of the junction unmatched. The CDR3 loop reads CASSLELAGGQYNEQFF. DNA for the CDR3: TGCGCCAGCAGCTTGGAGCTAGCGGGAGGGCAGTACAATGAGCAGTTCTTC.

The chain recombines TRBV7-9 with TRBJ2-1; 12 bases line up with TRBD2. Germline V gene lookup returns CDR1 SEHNR and CDR2 FQNEAQ (reference sequence). V shed 5 bases and J 8 bases; nucleotides not matched to a gene: 7. CDR3 length: 15 residues. The CDR3 DNA follows: TGTGCCAGCAGCATCGGACTAGCGGGAATCGATGAGCAGTTCTTC. Translation gives CASSIGLAGIDEQFF.

The chain carries TRBV12-5 and TRBJ2-2, with TRBD2 as a possible D gene (6 bases). The V and J ends lost 7 bases and 0 bases respectively, with 12 bases between them. Germline values: CDR1 LGHNT, CDR2 FRNRAP. The CDR3 is made up of 15 amino acids. The CDR3 loop is CASVGLVANTGELFF. CDR3 coding DNA: TGTGCTAGTGTGGGACTCGTCGCGAACACCGGGGAGCTGTTTTTT.

The gene calls are TRBV5-1 and TRBJ2-5, with D perhaps matching TRBD2 (5 bases). The CDR3 is made up of 15 amino acids. Germline values: CDR1 SGHRS, CDR2 YFSETQ. V lost 2 bases, J lost 4 bases, and 15 bases lay in between. The CDR3 DNA follows: TGCGCCAGCAGCTTAGGGCTAGCCTCTGGAGAGACCCAGTACTTC. Protein: CASSLGLASGETQYF.

This chain links TRBV11-2 with TRBJ1-2; 9 positions agree with TRBD1. Trimming took 0 bases from V and 6 from J; bases not matched to a gene: 5. The V gene's germline CDR1 is SGHAT and CDR2 FQNNGV. This CDR3 region has 15 residues. CDR3 sequence (DNA): TGTGCCAGCAGCTTAGATAGGGACAGGGAGGATGGCTACACCTTC. It translates to CASSLDRDREDGYTF.

V gene TRBV5-4 combines with J gene TRBJ2-5, with TRBD1 identical over 7 bases. Unmatched junction bases numbered 8, after V lost 5 bases and J lost 1 base. The CDR3 has 15 residues. CDR1 and CDR2 (germline): SGHNT, YYREEE (reference sequence). The CDR3 nucleotides are TGTGCCAGCAGATCGACAGGGCCCGGCCAAGAGACCCAGTACTTC. Its translation is CASRSTGPGQETQYF.

V gene TRBV19 combines with J gene TRBJ2-2; TRBD1 matches 10 bases. Germline V gene sequence: CDR1 LNHDA, CDR2 SQIVND (reference sequence). The ends lost 7 bases at V and 5 bases at J; junction bases unmatched: 4. The CDR3 runs to 14 residues. The CDR3 DNA reads as TGTGCCAGTATGTTGGACAGGGGGACCGGGGAGCTGTTTTTT. It yields the protein CASMLDRGTGELFF.

The chain recombines TRBV9 with TRBJ2-3, with D possibly called TRBD1 or TRBD2 (5 bases each). The CDR3 covers 14 residues. Per the germline V gene, CDR1 is SGDLS and CDR2 is YYNGEE. Between the trimmed V and J ends, which lost 4 bases and 2 bases, there was a span of 11 bases. The CDR3 DNA reads as TGTGCCAGCAGCCCCGTGGGGACCACAGATACGCAGTATTTT. It specifies CASSPVGTTDTQYF.

The chain joins TRBV10-1 to TRBJ2-1; D not resolved. This CDR3 comprises 13 residues. Trimming pared 2 bases from V and 4 bases from J, leaving 6 bases between. CDR1 and CDR2 (germline): WNHNN, SYGVQD (reference sequence). CDR3 DNA: TGCGCCAGCAGTGAGGGCAGGTACAATGAGCAGTTCTTC. Its translation: CASSEGRYNEQFF.

J is TRBJ2-1 and V is TRBV28, with no clear D. This CDR3 spans 15 amino acids. V dropped 6 bases and J dropped 1 base, with 13 bases sitting between them. Germline V gives CDR1 MDHEN, CDR2 SYDVKM. CDR3 sequence (DNA): TGTGCCAGCAGACACGGACGACTGTCCTACAATGAGCAGTTCTTC. Translation: CASRHGRLSYNEQFF.

Details on this clone: Other DNA sequences of this sample code for an identical CDR3. This chain joins TRBV11-3 and TRBJ2-3; D not resolved. V was trimmed by 5 bases and J by 2 bases, leaving 5 bases between them. Per the germline V gene, CDR1 is SGHNT and CDR2 is YENEEA. CDR3 length: 12 residues. The CDR3 coding sequence is TGTGCCAGCAGCCTAAACACAGATACGCAGTATTTT. Translated: CASSLNTDTQYF.

This clone has just one count. The chain links TRBV5-1 to TRBJ2-7; D might be TRBD1 or TRBD2, each matching 5 bases. This CDR3 is 14 amino acids long. Trimming shortened V by 0 bases and J by 2 bases, and 9 bases separated the two germline ends. Germline CDR1 SGHRS, CDR2 YFSETQ. DNA of the CDR3: TGCGCCAGCAGCTTGGGAGGGGACCCCTACGAGCAGTACTTC. This translates into CASSLGGDPYEQYF.

The chain employs TRBV7-2 and TRBJ2-3; 9 positions match TRBD2. The CDR3 loop spans 16 amino acids. Germline assignment: CDR1 SGHTA and CDR2 FQGNSA. The V segment lost 5 bases and the J segment 1 base; nucleotides outside the gene matches: 7. The CDR3, as DNA: TGTGCCAGCAGCCACCGGCAGCGGGGGGGCACAGATACGCAGTATTTT. Its protein is CASSHRQRGGTDTQYF.

The chain uses TRBV7-2 and TRBJ2-3; D is ambiguous. The V end was cut by 6 bases, the J end by 5 bases, with 18 bases between. Looked up from germline, CDR1 is SGHTA and CDR2 is FQGNSA. The CDR3 length is 15 residues. CDR3 nucleotide sequence: TGTGCCAGCAGATCCTTACTCCACTCGGAAGATACGCAGTATTTT. It specifies CASRSLLHSEDTQYF.

The rearrangement joins TRBV6-1 to TRBJ2-1; possibly TRBD1 for D (5 bases). Deletions cut 6 bases from V and 3 bases from J, with 15 bases between. Germline values: CDR1 MNHNS, CDR2 SASEGT. This CDR3 spans 15 amino acids. The CDR3 sequence is CASSRDRAIYNEQFF. The CDR3 nucleotides are TGTGCCAGCAGCCGCGACAGAGCTATCTACAATGAGCAGTTCTTC.

This chain uses TRBV6-1 with TRBJ2-1; D not certain. The germline V and J ends were trimmed by 2 bases and 6 bases, with 11 bases remaining between them. The CDR3 has 14 amino acids. Germline V lookup: CDR1 MNHNS, CDR2 SASEGT. DNA for the CDR3: TGTGCCAGCAGTGAAAGGTGGGCTATCAATGAGCAGTTCTTC. Translation: CASSERWAINEQFF.

This sequence joins TRBV30 and TRBJ2-1; TRBD2 matches 8 bases. The J segment lost 0 bases and the V segment lost 6 bases, leaving 7 bases of the junction unmatched. The CDR3 has 15 amino acids. The germline V gene has CDR1 GTSNPN and CDR2 SVGIG (reference sequence). CDR3: CACQLAVSSYNEQFF. CDR3 DNA sequence: TGTGCCTGCCAACTAGCGGTTAGCTCCTACAATGAGCAGTTCTTC.

V is TRBV15 and J is TRBJ2-1; 10 bases match TRBD2. In germline, CDR1 is LNHNV, CDR2 YYDKDF (reference sequence). CDR3 length equals 17 residues. V dropped 0 bases and J dropped 4; count of bases not matched to a gene: 6. CDR3 nucleotide sequence: TGTGCCACCAGCAGAGACTCAGCGGGAGGGTATTACAATGAGCAGTTCTTC. Translated: CATSRDSAGGYYNEQFF.

The chain uses TRBV5-6 and TRBJ2-7; possible D gene TRBD1, 8 bases. The V gene's germline CDR1 is SGHDT and CDR2 YYEEEE. V dropped 3 bases and J dropped 0 bases, with 13 bases sitting between them. The CDR3 length is 15 residues. CDR3 loop: CASSWGGQASYEQYF. The CDR3 DNA sequence: TGTGCCAGCAGCTGGGGGGGACAGGCCTCCTACGAGCAGTACTTC.

V and J are TRBV7-9 and TRBJ1-1; D may be TRBD1 (6 bases). CDR1 and CDR2 (germline): SEHNR, FQNEAQ (reference sequence). The CDR3 is 16 amino acids. V was pared by 2 bases and J by 0 bases, with 13 bases between. This CDR3 is CASSLWAGVMNTEAFF. The CDR3, as DNA: TGTGCCAGCAGCTTATGGGCAGGGGTTATGAACACTGAAGCTTTCTTT.

This clone was counted once. This chain uses TRBV29-1 with TRBJ1-2; 7 bases match TRBD1. The CDR3 spans 14 residues. V gave up 5 bases and J gave up 8 bases; unmatched junction bases: 14. Germline assignment: CDR1 SQVTM and CDR2 ANQGSEA. CDR3 residues: CSVLRPQGGEGYTF. CDR3 in DNA: TGCAGCGTTCTTAGGCCCCAGGGGGGCGAGGGCTACACCTTC.